A selection of T cell receptor beta chains follows, all from one sample in a study of graft-versus-host responses after intestinal transplantation. The protocol was immunoSEQ multiplex PCR, while the TCRdb copy is restricted to in-frame clones and leaves out a portion. The sample has 90,000 to 100,000 clones; 86% are singletons. The specimen was PBMCs, collected 255 days after intestinal transplant. These receptors came from a human patient who received an intestinal transplant, so some T cells may come from the graft donor. Both conserved end residues are part of each CDR3. The order of the fields is CDR3 DNA, CDR3 protein, J gene, V gene, clone size, D gene. A D gene is named only where the DNA matches it firmly. Clone sizes are given selectively: once, few, many, or a class where the clone is expanded.

DNA: TGTGCCAGCAGTTCGGGTAACGAGCAGTACTTC
CDR3: CASSSGNEQYF
J: TRBJ2-7
V: TRBV6-6
size: -
D: -

DNA: TGCGCCAGCAGCCAAGTGTACGGGAATGAGCAGTTCTTC
CDR3: CASSQVYGNEQFF
J: TRBJ2-1
V: TRBV4-1
size: once
D: -

DNA: TGTGCCAGCAGTGATTTTGTCCGCTCCTACGAGCAGTACTTC
CDR3: CASSDFVRSYEQYF
J: TRBJ2-7
V: TRBV25-1
size: -
D: -

DNA: TGTGCCAGCAGCTCGGACAGGGATAACACTGAAGCTTTCTTT
CDR3: CASSSDRDNTEAFF
J: TRBJ1-1
V: TRBV7-8
size: -
D: TRBD1

DNA: TGTGCCAGCAGTACCGACCCCTGGTCCTACAATGAGCAGTTCTTC
CDR3: CASSTDPWSYNEQFF
J: TRBJ2-1
V: TRBV27
size: -
D: -

DNA: TGTGCCAGCAGTGCTACGACTACCCCCTCCTACGAGCAGTACTTC
CDR3: CASSATTTPSYEQYF
J: TRBJ2-7
V: TRBV6-1
size: -
D: -

DNA: TGTGCCAGCAGCTTCGGTCCGGCCCCAACTAATGAAAAACTGTTTTTT
CDR3: CASSFGPAPTNEKLFF
J: TRBJ1-4
V: TRBV9
size: few
D: -

DNA: TGTGCCATCAGTGAGGGGAGGGAATACACAGATACGCAGTATTTT
CDR3: CAISEGREYTDTQYF
J: TRBJ2-3
V: TRBV10-3
size: -
D: TRBD2

DNA: TGTGCCAGCAACGGACAGGTTCCAAGTCAAGAGACCCAGTACTTC
CDR3: CASNGQVPSQETQYF
J: TRBJ2-5
V: TRBV2
size: -
D: TRBD1

DNA: TGTGCCTGGGCCTTGACAGGGGGTCGAACTGAAGCTTTCTTT
CDR3: CAWALTGGRTEAFF
J: TRBJ1-1
V: TRBV30
size: -
D: TRBD1

DNA: TGTGCCACTCGGACAGGGGATTCACCCCTCCACTTT
CDR3: CATRTGDSPLHF
J: TRBJ1-6
V: TRBV10-3
size: -
D: TRBD1

DNA: TGTGCCAGCAGCTCCCGGACTACTCAAGAGACCCAGTACTTC
CDR3: CASSSRTTQETQYF
J: TRBJ2-5
V: TRBV13
size: -
D: -

DNA: TGTGCCAGCAGCCCACAGGGGCCTGGGGATCAGCCCCAGCATTTT
CDR3: CASSPQGPGDQPQHF
J: TRBJ1-5
V: TRBV7-9
size: -
D: TRBD1

DNA: TGTGCCAGCAGTTTGTTGGTGGGGAGCTCCTACGAGCAGTACTTC
CDR3: CASSLLVGSSYEQYF
J: TRBJ2-7
V: TRBV28
size: once
D: -

DNA: TGTGCCAGCAGCTTATATTTCCCCACCACCGCCGAGCAGTACTTC
CDR3: CASSLYFPTTAEQYF
J: TRBJ2-7
V: TRBV7-2
size: -
D: -

DNA: TGTGCCAGCAGTACCCTGGGGGGGGCTGATGGCTACACCTTC
CDR3: CASSTLGGADGYTF
J: TRBJ1-2
V: TRBV27
size: -
D: -

DNA: TGCACCAGCAGCCAAGACGACGGAAACACCATATATTTT
CDR3: CTSSQDDGNTIYF
J: TRBJ1-3
V: TRBV1
size: medium-sized
D: -

DNA: TGTGCCAGTAGTATAGATTCGGCAGGGTCTGGGGCCAACGTCCTGACTTTC
CDR3: CASSIDSAGSGANVLTF
J: TRBJ2-6
V: TRBV19
size: -
D: -

DNA: TGTGCCATCAGTGCGACTAGCGCCTGGGGCGAGCAGTACTTC
CDR3: CAISATSAWGEQYF
J: TRBJ2-7
V: TRBV10-3
size: few
D: TRBD2

DNA: TGTGCCAGCTCACGTATGGGTGACACTGAAGCTTTCTTT
CDR3: CASSRMGDTEAFF
J: TRBJ1-1
V: TRBV18
size: -
D: -

DNA: TGTGCCAGCAGTTACCGGGACAAAGAGACCCAGTACTTC
CDR3: CASSYRDKETQYF
J: TRBJ2-5
V: TRBV6-6
size: -
D: -

DNA: TGTGCCAGCAGCCCAAGGAGGGGGACCGGGGAGCTGTTTTTT
CDR3: CASSPRRGTGELFF
J: TRBJ2-2
V: TRBV13
size: -
D: -

DNA: TGCGCCAGCAGCTTGTATACTCCATCGGACACAGATACGCAGTATTTT
CDR3: CASSLYTPSDTDTQYF
J: TRBJ2-3
V: TRBV5-1
size: -
D: -

DNA: TGCGCCACCGCTCCTCAGGGTCACTCTGGAAACACCATATATTTT
CDR3: CATAPQGHSGNTIYF
J: TRBJ1-3
V: TRBV10-2
size: -
D: -

DNA: TGTGCCAGTAGTCGGACAGGGTGGACTGAAGCTTTCTTT
CDR3: CASSRTGWTEAFF
J: TRBJ1-1
V: TRBV19
size: -
D: TRBD1

DNA: TGTGCCAGCAGCCCCCTAATCGACAGGGGGAGGCAATCTGGAAACACCATATATTTT
CDR3: CASSPLIDRGRQSGNTIYF
J: TRBJ1-3
V: TRBV28
size: -
D: TRBD1

DNA: TGTGCCAGCAGCAAGGACAGGGGCAATGAGCAGTTCTTC
CDR3: CASSKDRGNEQFF
J: TRBJ2-1
V: TRBV6-4
size: -
D: TRBD1

DNA: TGTGCCAGCACCACCATAGTGGTCAGGCCGGAAAAACTGTTTTTT
CDR3: CASTTIVVRPEKLFF
J: TRBJ1-4
V: TRBV28
size: few
D: -

DNA: TGTGCCAGCAGGAGGTCGGGCGTATTCACTGAAGCTTTCTTT
CDR3: CASRRSGVFTEAFF
J: TRBJ1-1
V: TRBV6-1
size: -
D: -

DNA: TGTGCCAGCAAAGGTCGTCCAGGTCAAGAGACCCAGTACTTC
CDR3: CASKGRPGQETQYF
J: TRBJ2-5
V: TRBV7-6
size: -
D: -

DNA: TGTGCCAGCTCGAAGGGGCAGGGCAATGAAAAACTGTTTTTT
CDR3: CASSKGQGNEKLFF
J: TRBJ1-4
V: TRBV6-1
size: -
D: -